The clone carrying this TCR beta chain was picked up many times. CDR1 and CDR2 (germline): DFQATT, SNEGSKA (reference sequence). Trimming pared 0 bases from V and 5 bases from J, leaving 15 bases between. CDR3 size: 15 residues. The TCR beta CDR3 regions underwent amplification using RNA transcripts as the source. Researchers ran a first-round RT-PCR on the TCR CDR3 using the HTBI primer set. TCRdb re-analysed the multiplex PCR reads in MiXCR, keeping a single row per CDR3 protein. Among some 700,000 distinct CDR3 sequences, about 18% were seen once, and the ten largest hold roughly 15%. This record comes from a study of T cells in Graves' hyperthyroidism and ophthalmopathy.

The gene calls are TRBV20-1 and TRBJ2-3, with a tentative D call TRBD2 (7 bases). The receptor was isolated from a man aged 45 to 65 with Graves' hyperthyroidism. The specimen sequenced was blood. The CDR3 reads CSARDWGGIRDTQYF. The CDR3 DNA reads TGCAGTGCTAGAGATTGGGGGGGCATTAGAGATACGCAGTATTTT.